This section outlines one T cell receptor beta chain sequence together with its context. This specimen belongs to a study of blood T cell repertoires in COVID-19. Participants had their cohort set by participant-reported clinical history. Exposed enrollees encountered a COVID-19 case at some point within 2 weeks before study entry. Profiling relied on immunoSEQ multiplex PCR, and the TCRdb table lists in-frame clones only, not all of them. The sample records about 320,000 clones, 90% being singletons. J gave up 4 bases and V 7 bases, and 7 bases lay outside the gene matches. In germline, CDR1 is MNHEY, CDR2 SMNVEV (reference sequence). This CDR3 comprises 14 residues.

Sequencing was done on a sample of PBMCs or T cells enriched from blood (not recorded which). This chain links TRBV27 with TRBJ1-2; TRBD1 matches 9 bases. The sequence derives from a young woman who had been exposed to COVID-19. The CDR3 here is CASTSPGQGYGYTF. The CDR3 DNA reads TGTGCCAGCACCTCCCCGGGACAGGGCTATGGCTACACCTTC.